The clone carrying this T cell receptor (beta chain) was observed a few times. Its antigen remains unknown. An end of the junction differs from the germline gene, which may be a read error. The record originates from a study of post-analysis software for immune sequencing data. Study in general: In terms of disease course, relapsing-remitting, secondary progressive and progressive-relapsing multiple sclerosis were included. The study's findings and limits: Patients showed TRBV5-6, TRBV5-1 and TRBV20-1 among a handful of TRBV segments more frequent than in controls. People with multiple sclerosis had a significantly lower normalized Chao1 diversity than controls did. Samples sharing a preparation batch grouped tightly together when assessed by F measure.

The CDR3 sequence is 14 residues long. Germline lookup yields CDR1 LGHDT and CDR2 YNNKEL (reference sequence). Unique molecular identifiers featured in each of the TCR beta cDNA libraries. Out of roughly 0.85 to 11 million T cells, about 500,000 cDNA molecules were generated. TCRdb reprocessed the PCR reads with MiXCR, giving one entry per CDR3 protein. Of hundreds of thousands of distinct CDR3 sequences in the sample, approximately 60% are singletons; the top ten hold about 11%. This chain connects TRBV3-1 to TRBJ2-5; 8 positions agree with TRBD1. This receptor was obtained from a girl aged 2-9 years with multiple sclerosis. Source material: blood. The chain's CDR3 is CASSPWTGQETQYF. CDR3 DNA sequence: TGCGCCAGCAGCCCCTGGACAGGGCAAGAGACCCAGTACTTC.